The 10 T cell receptor beta chains below were found in one sample sequenced in a study of cytomegalovirus exposure and HLA in healthy donors. Vbeta (60) and Jbeta (13) primers were used in the PCR. Clones were read by immunoSEQ multiplex PCR, and TCRdb kept only the in-frame ones, dropping some. Seen here are about 64,000 clones, about 84% observed once, and the top ten hold roughly 8%. The sample consisted of PBMCs. These receptors originate from a man aged 18 to 35 in good health and CMV-seropositive.

This clone was counted a few times. The V gene is TRBV30, the J gene TRBJ1-5; 11 nucleotides agree with TRBD1. Germline values: CDR1 GTSNPN, CDR2 SVGIG (reference sequence). V gave up 2 bases and J gave up 6 bases; unmatched junction bases: 3. CDR3 length: 14 residues. CDR3 sequence: CAWSRTGGFQPQHF. CDR3 nucleotide sequence: TGTGCCTGGAGTAGGACAGGGGGCTTTCAGCCCCAGCATTTT.

The chain carries TRBV2 and TRBJ2-7; D remains unclear. From germline, CDR1 is SNHLY and CDR2 FYNNEI. The V end lost 3 bases, the J end lost 3 bases, and 3 bases lay between the germline ends. The CDR3 contains 11 residues. In DNA, the CDR3 is TGTGCCAGCAGTGACTACTACGAGCAGTACTTC. Protein: CASSDYYEQYF.

The rearrangement links TRBV11-3 to TRBJ1-5, with D possibly TRBD1 on 6 matching bases. The CDR3 covers 16 residues. Germline loops: CDR1 SGHNT, CDR2 YENEEA. Trimming pared 6 bases from V and 0 bases from J, leaving 15 bases between. The CDR3 DNA is TGTGCCAGCAGGTCTACAGGGTCAGATAGCAATCAGCCCCAGCATTTT. Translated: CASRSTGSDSNQPQHF.

The gene calls are TRBV30 and TRBJ1-6, with D perhaps matching TRBD1 (6 bases). This CDR3 comprises 14 residues. The V gene's germline CDR1 is GTSNPN and CDR2 SVGIG (reference sequence). V was shortened by 0 bases and J by 6 bases, with 9 bases between the two germline ends. CDR3 sequence: CAWSVGAINSPLHF. CDR3 bases: TGTGCCTGGAGTGTGGGGGCCATTAATTCACCCCTCCACTTT.

This chain uses TRBV4-2 with TRBJ2-5, with unresolved D. The V end lost 0 bases, the J end lost 2 bases, and 10 bases lay between the germline ends. The CDR3 sequence is 15 residues long. Looked up from germline, CDR1 is LGHNA and CDR2 is YNFKEQ. In nucleotides, the CDR3 is TGTGCCAGCAGCCAAGAAGGAGTGAGGCAAGAGACCCAGTACTTC. Translation gives CASSQEGVRQETQYF.

This clone was seen a handful of times. The CDR3 loop reads CAIHSGSTDTQYF. The DNA for the CDR3 is TGTGCCATCCATAGCGGGAGCACAGATACGCAGTATTTT. The chain employs TRBV10-3 and TRBJ2-3, with TRBD2 identical over 7 bases. J lost 0 bases, V lost 8 bases, and 2 bases had no gene match. This CDR3 comprises 13 residues. Looked up from germline, CDR1 is ENHRY and CDR2 is SYGVKD.

DNA of the CDR3: TGTGCCAGCAGCCAGTTACCGGGACAGGGGATTGCTGAAGCTTTCTTT. Protein sequence: CASSQLPGQGIAEAFF. The chain couples TRBV4-2 to TRBJ1-1, with 10 positions matching TRBD1. This CDR3 spans 16 amino acids. Unmatched junction bases numbered 10, after V lost 3 bases and J lost 6 bases. CDR1 LGHNA and CDR2 YNFKEQ come from the germline V gene.

The genes are TRBV5-4 and TRBJ2-1; 9 bases match TRBD1. The length of the CDR3 is 15 residues. Germline V CDR1 and CDR2: SGHNT, YYREEE (reference sequence). Trimming removed 4 bases from V and 9 bases from J; junction bases left unmatched: 11. The CDR3 region is CASSLRDRERGEQFF. The CDR3 DNA reads as TGTGCCAGCAGCCTCCGGGACAGGGAAAGGGGTGAGCAGTTCTTC.

The genes are TRBV27 and TRBJ2-1; the match to TRBD1 covers 9 bases. After removal of 6 bases from V and 6 bases from J, the junction contained 3 bases not matched to a gene. CDR1 is MNHEY, CDR2 SMNVEV, per germline (reference sequence). This CDR3 is built from 13 residues. CDR3 sequence reads: CASSGQGINEQFF. For the CDR3, the DNA is TGTGCCAGCAGCGGACAGGGGATCAATGAGCAGTTCTTC.

CDR3 amino acids: CAWSVSGNEQFF. The DNA for the CDR3 is TGTGCCTGGAGTGTGTCCGGCAATGAGCAGTTCTTC. This rearrangement joins TRBV30 to TRBJ2-1; D is unresolved. Looked up from germline, CDR1 is GTSNPN and CDR2 is SVGIG (reference sequence). This CDR3 contains 12 residues. V was shortened by 0 bases and J by 6 bases, with 6 bases between the two germline ends.